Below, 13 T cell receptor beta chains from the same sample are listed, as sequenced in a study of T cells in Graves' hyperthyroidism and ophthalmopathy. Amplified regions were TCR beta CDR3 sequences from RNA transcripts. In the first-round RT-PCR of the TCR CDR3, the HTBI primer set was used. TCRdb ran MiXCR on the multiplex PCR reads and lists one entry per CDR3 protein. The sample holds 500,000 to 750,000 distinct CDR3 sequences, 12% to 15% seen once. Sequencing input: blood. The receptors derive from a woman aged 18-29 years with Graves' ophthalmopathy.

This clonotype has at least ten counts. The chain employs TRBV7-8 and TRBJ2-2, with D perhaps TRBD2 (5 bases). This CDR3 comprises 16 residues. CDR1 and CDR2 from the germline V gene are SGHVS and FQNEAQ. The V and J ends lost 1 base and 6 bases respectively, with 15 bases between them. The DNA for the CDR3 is TGTGCCAGCAGCTTAGGAGCGGCAGACCCAGCCGGGGAGCTGTTTTTT. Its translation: CASSLGAADPAGELFF.

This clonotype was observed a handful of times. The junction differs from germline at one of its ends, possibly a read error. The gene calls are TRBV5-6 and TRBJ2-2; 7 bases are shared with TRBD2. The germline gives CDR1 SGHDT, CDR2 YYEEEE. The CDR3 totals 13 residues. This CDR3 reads CPSSWGGTGELFF. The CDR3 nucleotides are TGTCCCAGCAGCTGGGGGGGAACCGGGGAGCTGTTTTTT. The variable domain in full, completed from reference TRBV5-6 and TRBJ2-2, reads DAGVTQSPTHLIKTRGQQVTLRCSPKSGHDTVSWYQQALGQGPQFIFQYYEEEERQRGNFPDRFSGHQFPNYSSELNVNALLLGDSALYLCPSSWGGTGELFFGEGSRLTVL.

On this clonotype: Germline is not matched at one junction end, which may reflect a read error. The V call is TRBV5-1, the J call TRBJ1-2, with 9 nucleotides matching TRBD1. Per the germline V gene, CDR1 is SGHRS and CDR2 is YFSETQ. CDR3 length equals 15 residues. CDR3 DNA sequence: TGTGCCAGCGGCCCCCTCGGGGACAGGGCTTTCGGCTACACCTTC. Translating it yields CASGPLGDRAFGYTF.

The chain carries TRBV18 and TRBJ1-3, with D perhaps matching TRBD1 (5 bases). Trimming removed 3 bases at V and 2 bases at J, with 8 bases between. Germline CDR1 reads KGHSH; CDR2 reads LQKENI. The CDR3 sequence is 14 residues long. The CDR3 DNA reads TGTGCCAGCTCACCCCAGGGCCCTGGAAACACCATATATTTT. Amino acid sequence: CASSPQGPGNTIYF. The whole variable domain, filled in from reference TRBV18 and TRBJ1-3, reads NAGVMQNPRHLVRRRGQEARLRCSPMKGHSHVYWYRQLPEEGLKFMVYLQKENIIDESGMPKERFSAEFPKEGPSILRIQQVVRGDSAAYFCASSPQGPGNTIYFGEGSWLTVV.

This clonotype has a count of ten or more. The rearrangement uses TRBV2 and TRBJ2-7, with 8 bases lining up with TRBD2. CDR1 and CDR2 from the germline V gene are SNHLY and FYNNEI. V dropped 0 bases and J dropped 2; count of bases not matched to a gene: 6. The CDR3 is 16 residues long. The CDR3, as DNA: TGTGCCAGCAGTGAAGCAAGGACTAGCTTCACCTACGAGCAGTACTTC. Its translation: CASSEARTSFTYEQYF.

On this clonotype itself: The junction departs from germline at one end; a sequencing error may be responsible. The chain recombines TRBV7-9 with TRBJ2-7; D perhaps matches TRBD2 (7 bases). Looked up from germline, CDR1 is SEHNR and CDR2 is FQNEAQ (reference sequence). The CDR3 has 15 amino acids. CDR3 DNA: TGTGCCAGCAGCTTAGCGGGAGGGGGGCCCTACGAGCCGTACTTC. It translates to CASSLAGGGPYEPYF.

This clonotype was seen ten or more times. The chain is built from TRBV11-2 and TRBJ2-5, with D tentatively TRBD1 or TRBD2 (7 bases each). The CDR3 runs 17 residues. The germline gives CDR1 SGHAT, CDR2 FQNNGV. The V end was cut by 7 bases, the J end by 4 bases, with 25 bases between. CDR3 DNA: TGTGCCAGCACCCAGAAAGGGGGCGGGAGAGGTATAGAGACCCAGTACTTC. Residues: CASTQKGGGRGIETQYF. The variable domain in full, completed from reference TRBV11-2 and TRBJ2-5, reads EAGVAQSPRYKIIEKRQSVAFWCNPISGHATLYWYQQILGQGPKLLIQFQNNGVVDDSQLPKDRFSAERLKGVDSTLKIQPAKLEDSAVYLCASTQKGGGRGIETQYFGPGTRLLVL.

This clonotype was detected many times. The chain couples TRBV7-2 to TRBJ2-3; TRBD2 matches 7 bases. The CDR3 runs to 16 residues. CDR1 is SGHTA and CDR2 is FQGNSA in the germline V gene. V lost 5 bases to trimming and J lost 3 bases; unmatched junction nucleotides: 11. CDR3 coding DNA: TGTGCCAGCAGCCCACCCATGGGAGCGGGAACAGATACGCAGTATTTT. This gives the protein CASSPPMGAGTDTQYF. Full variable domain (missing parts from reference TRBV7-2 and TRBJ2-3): GAGVSQSPSNKVTEKGKDVELRCDPISGHTALYWYRQSLGQGLEFLIYFQGNSAPDKSGLPSDRFSAERTGGSVSTLTIQRTQQEDSAVYLCASSPPMGAGTDTQYFGPGTRLTVL.

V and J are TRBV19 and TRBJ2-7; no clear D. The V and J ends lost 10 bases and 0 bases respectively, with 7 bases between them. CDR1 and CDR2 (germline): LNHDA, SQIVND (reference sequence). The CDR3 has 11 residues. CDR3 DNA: TGTGCCACCTCAAGCTCCTACGAGCAGTACTTC. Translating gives CATSSSYEQYF.

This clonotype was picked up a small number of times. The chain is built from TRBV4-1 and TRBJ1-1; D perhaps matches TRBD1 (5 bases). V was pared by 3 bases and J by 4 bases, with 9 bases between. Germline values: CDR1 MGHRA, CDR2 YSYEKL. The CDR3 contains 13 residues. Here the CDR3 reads CASSQDKFTEAFF. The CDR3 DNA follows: TGCGCCAGCAGCCAGGACAAGTTCACTGAAGCTTTCTTT.

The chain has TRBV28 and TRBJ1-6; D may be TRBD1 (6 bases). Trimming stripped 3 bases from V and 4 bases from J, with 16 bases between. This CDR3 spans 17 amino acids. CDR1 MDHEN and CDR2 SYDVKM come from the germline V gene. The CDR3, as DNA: TGTGCCAGCAGTTTCAGGGGTTGGTATTTGTATAATTCACCCCTCCACTTT. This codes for CASSFRGWYLYNSPLHF.

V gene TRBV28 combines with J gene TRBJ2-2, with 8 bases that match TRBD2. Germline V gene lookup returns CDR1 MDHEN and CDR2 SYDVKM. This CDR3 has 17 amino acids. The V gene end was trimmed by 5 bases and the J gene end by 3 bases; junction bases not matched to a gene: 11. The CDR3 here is CASSLPGGGKDTGELFF. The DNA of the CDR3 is TGTGCCAGCAGTCTCCCGGGGGGGGGTAAGGACACCGGGGAGCTGTTTTTT.

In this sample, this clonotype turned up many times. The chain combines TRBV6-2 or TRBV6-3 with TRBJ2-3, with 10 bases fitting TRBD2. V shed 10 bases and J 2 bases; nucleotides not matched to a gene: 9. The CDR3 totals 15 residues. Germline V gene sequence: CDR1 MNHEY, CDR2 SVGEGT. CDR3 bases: TGTGCCACCGCCAGGACTAGCGGTTACACAGATACGCAGTATTTT. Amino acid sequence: CATARTSGYTDTQYF.